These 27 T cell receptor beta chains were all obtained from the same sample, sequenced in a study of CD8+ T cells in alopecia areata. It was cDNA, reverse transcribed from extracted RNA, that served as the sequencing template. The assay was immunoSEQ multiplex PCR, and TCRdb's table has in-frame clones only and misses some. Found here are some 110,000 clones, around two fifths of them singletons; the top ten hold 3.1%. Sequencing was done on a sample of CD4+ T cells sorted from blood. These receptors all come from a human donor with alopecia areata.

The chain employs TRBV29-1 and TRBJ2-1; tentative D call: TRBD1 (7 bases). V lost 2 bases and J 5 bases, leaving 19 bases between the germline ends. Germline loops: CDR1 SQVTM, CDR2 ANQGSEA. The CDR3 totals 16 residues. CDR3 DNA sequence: TGCAGCGTTGAACCCCAGAGGGGGCTAGCGAACAATGAGCAGTTCTTC. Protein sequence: CSVEPQRGLANNEQFF.

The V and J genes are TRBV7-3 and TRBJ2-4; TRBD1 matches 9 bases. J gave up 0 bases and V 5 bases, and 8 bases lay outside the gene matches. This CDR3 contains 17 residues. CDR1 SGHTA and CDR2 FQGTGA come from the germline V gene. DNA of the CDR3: TGTGCCAGCAGCCCTGGGACAGGGTCCGCAGCCAAAAACATTCAGTACTTC. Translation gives CASSPGTGSAAKNIQYF.

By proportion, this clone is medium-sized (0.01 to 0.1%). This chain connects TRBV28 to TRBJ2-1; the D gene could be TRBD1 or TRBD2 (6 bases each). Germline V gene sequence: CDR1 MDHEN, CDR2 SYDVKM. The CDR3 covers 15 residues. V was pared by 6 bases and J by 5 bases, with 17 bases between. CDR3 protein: CASRPSGAGNNEQFF. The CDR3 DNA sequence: TGTGCCAGCAGACCATCAGGGGCGGGGAACAATGAGCAGTTCTTC.

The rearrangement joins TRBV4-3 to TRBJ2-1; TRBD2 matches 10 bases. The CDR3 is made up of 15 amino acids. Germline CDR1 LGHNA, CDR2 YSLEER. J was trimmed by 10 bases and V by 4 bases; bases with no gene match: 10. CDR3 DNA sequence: TGCGCCAGCAGCCCGCCAGGCCTAGCGGGAGTGGAGCAGTTCTTC. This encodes CASSPPGLAGVEQFF.

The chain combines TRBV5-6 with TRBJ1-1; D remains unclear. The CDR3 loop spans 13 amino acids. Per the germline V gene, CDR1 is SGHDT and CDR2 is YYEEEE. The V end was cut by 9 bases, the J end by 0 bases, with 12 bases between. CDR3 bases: TGTGCCATTCGGAGGGCGATGAACACTGAAGCTTTCTTT. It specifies CAIRRAMNTEAFF.

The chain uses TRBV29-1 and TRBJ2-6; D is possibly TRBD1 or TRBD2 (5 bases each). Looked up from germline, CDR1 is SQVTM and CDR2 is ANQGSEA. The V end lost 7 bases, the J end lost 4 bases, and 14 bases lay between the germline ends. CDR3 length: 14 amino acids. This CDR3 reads CSASEGSGANVLTF. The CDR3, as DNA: TGCAGCGCAAGTGAGGGGTCCGGGGCCAACGTCCTGACTTTC.

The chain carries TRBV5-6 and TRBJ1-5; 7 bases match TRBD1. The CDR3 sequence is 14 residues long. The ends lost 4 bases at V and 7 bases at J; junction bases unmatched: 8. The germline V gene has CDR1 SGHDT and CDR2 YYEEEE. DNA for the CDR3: TGTGCCAGCAGCGCAAAAGACAGGGTCCAGCCCCAGCATTTT. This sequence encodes CASSAKDRVQPQHF.

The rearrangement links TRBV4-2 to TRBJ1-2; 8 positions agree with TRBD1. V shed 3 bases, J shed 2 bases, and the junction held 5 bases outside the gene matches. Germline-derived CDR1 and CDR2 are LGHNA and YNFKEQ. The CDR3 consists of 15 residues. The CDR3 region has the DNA TGTGCCAGCAGCCAGCGGACAGGGCCAAACTATGGCTACACCTTC. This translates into CASSQRTGPNYGYTF.

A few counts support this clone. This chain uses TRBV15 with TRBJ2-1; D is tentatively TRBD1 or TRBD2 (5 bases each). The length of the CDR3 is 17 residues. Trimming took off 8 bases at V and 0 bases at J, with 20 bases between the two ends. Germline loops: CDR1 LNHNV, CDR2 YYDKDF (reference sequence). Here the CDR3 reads CATEWKTARGSYNEQFF. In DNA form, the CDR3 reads TGTGCCACCGAATGGAAGACAGCGAGGGGCTCCTACAATGAGCAGTTCTTC. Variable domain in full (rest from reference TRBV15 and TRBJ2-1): DAMVIQNPRYQVTQFGKPVTLSCSQTLNHNVMYWYQQKSSQAPKLLFHYYDKDFNNEADTPDNFQSRRPNTSFCFLDIRSPGLGDTAMYLCATEWKTARGSYNEQFFGPGTRLTVL.

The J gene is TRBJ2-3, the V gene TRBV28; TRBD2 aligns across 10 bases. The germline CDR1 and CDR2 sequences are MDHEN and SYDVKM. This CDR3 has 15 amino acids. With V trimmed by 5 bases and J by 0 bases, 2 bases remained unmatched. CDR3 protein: CASSEAGGSTDTQYF. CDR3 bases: TGTGCCAGCAGTGAAGCGGGAGGGAGCACAGATACGCAGTATTTT.

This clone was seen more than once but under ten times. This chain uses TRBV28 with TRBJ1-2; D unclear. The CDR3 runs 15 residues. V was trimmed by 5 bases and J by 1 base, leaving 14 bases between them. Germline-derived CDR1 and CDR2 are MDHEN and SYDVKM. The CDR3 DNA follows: TGTGCCAGCAGTCGAGAGGGATCCCGTAACTATGGCTACACCTTC. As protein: CASSREGSRNYGYTF.

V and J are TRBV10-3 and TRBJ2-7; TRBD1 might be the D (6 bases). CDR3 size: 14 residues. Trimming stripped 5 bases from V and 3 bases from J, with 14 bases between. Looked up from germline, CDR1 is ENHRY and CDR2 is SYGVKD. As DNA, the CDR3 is TGTGCCATCAGTATGGGACACGAAAGCTACGAGCAGTACTTC. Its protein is CAISMGHESYEQYF.

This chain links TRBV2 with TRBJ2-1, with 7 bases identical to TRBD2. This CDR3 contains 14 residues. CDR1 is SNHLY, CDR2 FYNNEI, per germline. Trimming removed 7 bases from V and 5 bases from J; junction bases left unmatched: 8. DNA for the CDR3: TGTGCCAGCATCCGAGCGGGACGGGACAATGAGCAGTTCTTC. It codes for CASIRAGRDNEQFF.

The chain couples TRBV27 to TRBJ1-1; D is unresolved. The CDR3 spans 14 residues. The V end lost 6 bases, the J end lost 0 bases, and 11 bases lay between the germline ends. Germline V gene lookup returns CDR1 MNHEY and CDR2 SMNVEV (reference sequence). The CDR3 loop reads CASRLVAVNTEAFF. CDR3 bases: TGTGCCAGCAGATTGGTGGCGGTGAACACTGAAGCTTTCTTT.

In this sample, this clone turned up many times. The CDR3, as DNA: TGTGCCAGCAGCCAATCACGGGACAGTTGGTACTTC. This sequence encodes CASSQSRDSWYF. The chain employs TRBV14 and TRBJ2-4, with 7 bases matching TRBD1. The CDR3 runs to 12 residues. Germline V gene sequence: CDR1 SGHDN, CDR2 FVKESK. J lost 15 bases, V lost 2 bases, and 7 bases had no gene match.

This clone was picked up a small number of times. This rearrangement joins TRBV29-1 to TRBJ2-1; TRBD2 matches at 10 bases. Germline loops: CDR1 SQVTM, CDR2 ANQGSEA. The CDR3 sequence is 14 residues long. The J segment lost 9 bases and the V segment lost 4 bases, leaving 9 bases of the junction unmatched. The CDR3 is CSVVRLAGATEQFF. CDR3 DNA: TGCAGCGTTGTCCGCCTAGCGGGAGCCACTGAGCAGTTCTTC.

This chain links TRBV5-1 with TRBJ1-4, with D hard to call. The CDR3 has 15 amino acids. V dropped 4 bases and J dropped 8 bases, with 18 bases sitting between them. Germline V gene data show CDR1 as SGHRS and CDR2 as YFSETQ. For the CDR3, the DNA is TGCGCCAGCAGCCCGACACCACCAGGAACCGAAAAACTGTTTTTT. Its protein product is CASSPTPPGTEKLFF.

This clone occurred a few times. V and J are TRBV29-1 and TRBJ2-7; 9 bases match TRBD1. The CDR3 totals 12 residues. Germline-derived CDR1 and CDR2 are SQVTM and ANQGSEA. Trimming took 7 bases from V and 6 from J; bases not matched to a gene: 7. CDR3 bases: TGCAGCGGTGGACAGGGGATCAGCGAGCAGTACTTC. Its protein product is CSGGQGISEQYF.

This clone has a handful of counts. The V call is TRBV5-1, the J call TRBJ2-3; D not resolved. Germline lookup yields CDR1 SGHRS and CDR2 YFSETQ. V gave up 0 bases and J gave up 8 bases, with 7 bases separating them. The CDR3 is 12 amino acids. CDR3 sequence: CASSLETGTQYF. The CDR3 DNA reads TGCGCCAGCAGCTTGGAGACCGGTACGCAGTATTTT. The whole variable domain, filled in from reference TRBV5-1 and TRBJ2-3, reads KAGVTQTPRYLIKTRGQQVTLSCSPISGHRSVSWYQQTPGQGLQFLFEYFSETQRNKGNFPGRFSGRQFSNSRSEMNVSTLELGDSALYLCASSLETGTQYFGPGTRLTVL.

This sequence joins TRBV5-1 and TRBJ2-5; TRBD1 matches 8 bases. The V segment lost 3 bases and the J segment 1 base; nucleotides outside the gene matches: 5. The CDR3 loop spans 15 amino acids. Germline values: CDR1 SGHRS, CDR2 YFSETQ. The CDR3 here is CASSSRTGRQETQYF. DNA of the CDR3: TGCGCCAGCAGCTCCAGGACAGGGCGCCAAGAGACCCAGTACTTC. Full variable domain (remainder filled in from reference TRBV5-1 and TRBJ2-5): KAGVTQTPRYLIKTRGQQVTLSCSPISGHRSVSWYQQTPGQGLQFLFEYFSETQRNKGNFPGRFSGRQFSNSRSEMNVSTLELGDSALYLCASSSRTGRQETQYFGPGTRLLVL.

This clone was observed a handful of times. The CDR3 sequence: CASSPPASVNTEAFF. CDR3 sequence (DNA): TGTGCCAGCTCACCCCCGGCAAGTGTGAACACTGAAGCTTTCTTT. The chain joins TRBV18 to TRBJ1-1; D gene uncertain. This CDR3 is 15 amino acids long. Between the trimmed V and J ends, which lost 3 bases and 0 bases, there was a span of 11 bases. CDR1 KGHSH and CDR2 LQKENI come from the germline V gene.

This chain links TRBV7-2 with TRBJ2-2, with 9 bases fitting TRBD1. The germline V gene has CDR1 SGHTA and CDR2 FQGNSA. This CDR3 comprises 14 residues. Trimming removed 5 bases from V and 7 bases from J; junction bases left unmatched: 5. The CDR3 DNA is TGTGCCAGCAGCCCTTTGACAGGGGGCGGGGAGCTGTTTTTT. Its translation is CASSPLTGGGELFF. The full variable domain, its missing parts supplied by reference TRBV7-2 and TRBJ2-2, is GAGVSQSPSNKVTEKGKDVELRCDPISGHTALYWYRQSLGQGLEFLIYFQGNSAPDKSGLPSDRFSAERTGGSVSTLTIQRTQQEDSAVYLCASSPLTGGGELFFGEGSRLTVL.

As DNA, the CDR3 is TGTGCCAGCAGTTATCAGGGGAGCACTGAAGCTTTCTTT. Translation: CASSYQGSTEAFF. The V call is TRBV6-5, the J call TRBJ1-1; D possibly corresponds to TRBD1 (6 bases). Trimming removed 3 bases at V and 4 bases at J, with 9 bases between. Germline V gene data show CDR1 as MNHEY and CDR2 as SVGAGI. The CDR3 is made up of 13 amino acids.

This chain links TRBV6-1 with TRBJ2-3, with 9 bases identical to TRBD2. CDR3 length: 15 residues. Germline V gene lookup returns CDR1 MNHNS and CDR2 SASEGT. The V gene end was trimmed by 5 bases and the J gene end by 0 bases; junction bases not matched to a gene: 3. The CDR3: CASSSTSGSTDTQYF. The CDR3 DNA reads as TGTGCCAGCAGTTCCACTAGCGGGAGCACAGATACGCAGTATTTT.

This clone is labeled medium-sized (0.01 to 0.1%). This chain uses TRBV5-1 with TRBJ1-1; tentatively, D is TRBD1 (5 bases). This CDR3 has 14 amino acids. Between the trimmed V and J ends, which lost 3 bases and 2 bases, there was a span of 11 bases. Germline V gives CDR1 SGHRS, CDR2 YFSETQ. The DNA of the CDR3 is TGCGCCAGCAGCTCGGGCCGGGACAACACTGAAGCTTTCTTT. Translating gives CASSSGRDNTEAFF.

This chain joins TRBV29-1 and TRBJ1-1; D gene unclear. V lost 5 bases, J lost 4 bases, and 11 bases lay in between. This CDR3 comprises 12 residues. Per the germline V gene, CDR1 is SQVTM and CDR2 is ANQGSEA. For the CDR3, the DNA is TGCAGCGTTCGGGGTTTTAGCACTGAAGCTTTCTTT. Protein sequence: CSVRGFSTEAFF.

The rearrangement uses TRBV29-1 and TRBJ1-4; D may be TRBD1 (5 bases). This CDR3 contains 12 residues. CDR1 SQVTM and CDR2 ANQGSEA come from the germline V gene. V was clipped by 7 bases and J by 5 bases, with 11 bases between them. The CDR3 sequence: CSGGDVNEKLFF. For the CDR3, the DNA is TGCAGCGGGGGGGACGTGAATGAAAAACTGTTTTTT.